Sequencing of this T cell receptor (beta chain) was carried out in a study of CD8 T cells in ankylosing spondylitis. Study-wide results and caveats: Ankylosing spondylitis blood seemed to carry a telltale TCR beta motif made of fewer than 10 highly homologous variants. Reactive arthritis synovial fluid and blood were previously reported to contain some motif variants.

V dropped 1 base and J dropped 11 bases, with 15 bases sitting between them. Germline V gene lookup returns CDR1 MGHDK and CDR2 SYGVNS. CDR3 size: 15 residues. Using its own MiXCR run on the 5' RACE reads, TCRdb lists one record per CDR3 protein. The sample includes roughly 220,000 distinct CDR3 sequences, about 16% of them seen just once. As for this clonotype: What it binds is unknown.

The sequence derives from a male donor with ankylosing spondylitis. V is TRBV25-1 and J is TRBJ1-6; D is unresolved. Sequencing was performed on blood, either unsorted or a sorted T cell fraction (not recorded which). CDR3 in amino acids: CASSESPGRMAPLHF. The CDR3 nucleotides are TGTGCCAGCAGTGAATCACCGGGGAGGATGGCACCCCTCCACTTT.